This T cell receptor beta chain was retrieved from a study of early T cells in non-severe SARS-CoV-2 infection. Background on the study: The chains were unpaired, and the sequenced material was bulk RNA from unsorted whole blood.

Individual cDNA molecules received unique molecular identifiers. TCRdb called the 5' RACE reads again in MiXCR, with one record for every CDR3 protein. The table records 80,000 to 95,000 distinct CDR3 sequences, roughly 13% of them present only once. The V segment lost 4 bases and the J segment 3 bases; nucleotides outside the gene matches: 11. Germline assignment: CDR1 LGHDT and CDR2 YNNKEL (reference sequence). This CDR3 contains 16 residues. The receptor comes from an adult who was a healthcare worker with PCR-confirmed SARS-CoV-2 infection or an uninfected control (not recorded which). The chain recombines TRBV3-1 with TRBJ2-7; TRBD2 agrees at 8 bases. Specimen: whole blood. The CDR3 DNA follows: TGTGCCAGCAGCCCCTACTCAAGCGGGGGTATCTACGAGCAGTACTTC. Translation: CASSPYSSGGIYEQYF.